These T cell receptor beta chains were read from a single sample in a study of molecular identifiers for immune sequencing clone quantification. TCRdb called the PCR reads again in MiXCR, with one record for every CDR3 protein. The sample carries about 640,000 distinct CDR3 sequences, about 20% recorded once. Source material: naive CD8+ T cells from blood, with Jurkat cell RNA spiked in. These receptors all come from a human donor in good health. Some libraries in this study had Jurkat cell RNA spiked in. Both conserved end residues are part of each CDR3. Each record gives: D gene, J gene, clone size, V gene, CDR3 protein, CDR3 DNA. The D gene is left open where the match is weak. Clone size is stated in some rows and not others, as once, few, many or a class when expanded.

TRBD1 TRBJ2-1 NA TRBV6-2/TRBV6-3 CASSFDRGHEQFF TGTGCCAGCAGTTTCGACAGGGGGCATGAGCAGTTCTTC
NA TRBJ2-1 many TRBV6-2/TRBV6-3 CASTPPGNEQFF TGTGCCAGCACCCCCCCCGGAAATGAGCAGTTCTTC
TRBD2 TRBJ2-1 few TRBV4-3 CASSQELDSGGNGDNEQFF TGCGCCAGCAGCCAAGAATTAGATAGCGGGGGTAACGGGGACAATGAGCAGTTCTTC
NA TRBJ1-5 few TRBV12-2 CASRLGEDRVIRNQPQHF TGTGCAAGTCGCTTAGGTGAGGACAGGGTAATTCGGAATCAGCCCCAGCATTTT
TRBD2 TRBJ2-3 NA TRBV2 CASSELAGGHSDTQYF TGTGCCAGCAGTGAATTAGCGGGGGGGCATAGCGATACGCAGTATTTT
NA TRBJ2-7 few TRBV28 CASSWATYEQYF TGTGCCAGCAGTTGGGCCACCTACGAGCAGTACTTC
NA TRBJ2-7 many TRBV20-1 CKAGTLSYEQYF TGCAAGGCGGGGACCCTGTCCTACGAGCAGTACTTC
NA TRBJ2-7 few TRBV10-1 CASSAGNTYEQYF TGCGCCAGCTCGGCAGGGAATACCTACGAGCAGTACTTC
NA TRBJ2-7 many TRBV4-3 CASSQDLGAGDYEQYF TGCGCCAGCAGCCAAGATCTGGGGGCAGGGGACTACGAGCAGTACTTC
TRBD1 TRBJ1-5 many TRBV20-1 CSARDLWDRDGNQPQHF TGCAGTGCTAGAGATCTTTGGGACAGGGACGGCAATCAGCCCCAGCATTTT
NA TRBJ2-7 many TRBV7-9 CASSWGAGSYEQYF TGTGCCAGCAGCTGGGGGGCGGGCTCCTACGAGCAGTACTTC
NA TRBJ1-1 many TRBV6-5 CASSYDRSLNTEAFF TGTGCCAGCAGTTATGACAGAAGCCTGAACACTGAAGCTTTCTTT
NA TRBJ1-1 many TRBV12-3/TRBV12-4 CASSQTRVNTEAFF TGTGCCAGCAGTCAAACTCGGGTGAACACTGAAGCTTTCTTT
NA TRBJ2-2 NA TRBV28 CASSFRRELFF TGTGCCAGCAGTTTTAGGAGGGAGCTGTTTTTT
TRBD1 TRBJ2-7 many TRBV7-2 CASSLVVGQPGWDEQYF TGTGCCAGCAGCTTAGTCGTGGGACAGCCAGGTTGGGACGAGCAGTACTTC
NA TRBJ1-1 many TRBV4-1 CASSSAPADTEAFF TGCGCCAGCAGCTCCGCCCCAGCGGACACTGAAGCTTTCTTT
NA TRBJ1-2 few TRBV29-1 CSVVTGYGYTF TGCAGCGTTGTTACAGGGTATGGCTACACCTTC
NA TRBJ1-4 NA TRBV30 CAWSPFTTNEKLFF TGTGCCTGGAGCCCCTTTACAACTAATGAAAAACTGTTTTTT
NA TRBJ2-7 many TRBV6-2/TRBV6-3 CASSYVGYEQYF TGTGCCAGCAGTTACGTGGGGTACGAGCAGTACTTC
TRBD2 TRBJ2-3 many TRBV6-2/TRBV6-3 CASSYLTTSGRAPDTQYF TGTGCCAGCAGTTACCTCACAACTAGCGGGAGGGCCCCAGATACGCAGTATTTT
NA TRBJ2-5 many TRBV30 CAWRAGGEETQYF TGTGCCTGGAGAGCGGGCGGTGAAGAGACCCAGTACTTC
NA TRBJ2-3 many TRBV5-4 CASSFGTTESSTDTQYF TGTGCCAGCAGCTTCGGGACGACGGAGTCTAGCACAGATACGCAGTATTTT
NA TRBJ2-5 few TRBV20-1 CSARVLAEGEETQYF TGCAGTGCTAGAGTTTTAGCGGAGGGTGAGGAGACCCAGTACTTC
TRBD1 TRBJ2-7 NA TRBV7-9 CASSPGTVDEQYF TGTGCCAGCAGCCCCGGGACAGTAGACGAGCAGTACTTC
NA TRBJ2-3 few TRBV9 CASSVVWDRDTQYF TGTGCCAGCAGCGTAGTGTGGGACCGAGATACGCAGTATTTT
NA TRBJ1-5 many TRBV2 CATRWGSNQPQHF TGTGCCACCCGGTGGGGGTCCAATCAGCCCCAGCATTTT
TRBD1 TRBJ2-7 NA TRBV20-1 CSARDLGGQGVYEQYF TGCAGTGCTAGAGATCTTGGGGGACAGGGGGTCTACGAGCAGTACTTC
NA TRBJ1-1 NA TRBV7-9 CANSPSTEAFF TGTGCCAACAGCCCCTCAACTGAAGCTTTCTTT